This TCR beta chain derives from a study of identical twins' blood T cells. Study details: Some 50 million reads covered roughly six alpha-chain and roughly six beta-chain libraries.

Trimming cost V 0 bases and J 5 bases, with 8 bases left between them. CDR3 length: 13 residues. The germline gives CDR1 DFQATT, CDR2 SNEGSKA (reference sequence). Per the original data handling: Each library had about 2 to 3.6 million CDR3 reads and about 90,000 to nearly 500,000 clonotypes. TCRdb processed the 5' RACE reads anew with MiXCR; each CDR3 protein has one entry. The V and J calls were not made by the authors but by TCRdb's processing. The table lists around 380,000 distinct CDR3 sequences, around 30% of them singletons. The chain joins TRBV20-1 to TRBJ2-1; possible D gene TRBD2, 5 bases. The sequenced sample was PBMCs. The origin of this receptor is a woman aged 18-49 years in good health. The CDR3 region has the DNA TGCAGTGCTAGAGAGGTGCGGGACAATGAGCAGTTCTTC. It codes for CSAREVRDNEQFF.